This T cell receptor beta chain was sequenced in a study of blood T cell repertoires in COVID-19. Using immunoSEQ multiplex PCR, the repertoire was profiled, and TCRdb retains in-frame clones only, with some absent. The sample includes a few hundred thousand clones, over 75% seen only once; the top ten take 2.2%. Participants had their cohort set by participant-reported clinical history. With 8 bases removed from V and 3 bases from J, the gap between germline ends came to 14 bases. CDR3 size: 13 residues. Germline lookup yields CDR1 SNHLY and CDR2 FYNNEI. This receptor was taken from a man aged 25 to 40 who had recovered from COVID-19. J is TRBJ2-7 and V is TRBV2, with D possibly TRBD1 on 7 matching bases. The source material was PBMCs or T cells enriched from blood (not recorded which). CDR3 protein: CASGGTANYEQYF. CDR3 in DNA: TGTGCCAGCGGCGGGACAGCCAACTACGAGCAGTACTTC.